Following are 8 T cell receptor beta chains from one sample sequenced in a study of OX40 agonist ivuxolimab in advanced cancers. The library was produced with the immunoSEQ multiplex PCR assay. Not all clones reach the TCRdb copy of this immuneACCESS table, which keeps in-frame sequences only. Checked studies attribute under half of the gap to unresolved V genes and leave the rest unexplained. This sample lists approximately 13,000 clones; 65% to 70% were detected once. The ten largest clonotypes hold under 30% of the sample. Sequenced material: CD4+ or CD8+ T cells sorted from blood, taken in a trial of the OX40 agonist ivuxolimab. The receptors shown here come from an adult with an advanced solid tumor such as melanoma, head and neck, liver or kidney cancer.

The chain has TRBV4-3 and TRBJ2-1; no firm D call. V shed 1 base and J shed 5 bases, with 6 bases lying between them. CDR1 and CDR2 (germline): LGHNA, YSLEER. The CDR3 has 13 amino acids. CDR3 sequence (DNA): TGCGCCAGCAGCCAAGGGTTCGACAATGAGCAGTTCTTC. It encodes CASSQGFDNEQFF.

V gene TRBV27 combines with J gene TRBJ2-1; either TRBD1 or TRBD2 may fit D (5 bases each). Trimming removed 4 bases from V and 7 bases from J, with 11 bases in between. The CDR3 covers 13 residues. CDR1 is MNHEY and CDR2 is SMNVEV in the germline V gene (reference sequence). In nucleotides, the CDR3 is TGTGCCAGCAGTTACTTTGGGGGTAATGAGCAGTTCTTC. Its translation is CASSYFGGNEQFF.

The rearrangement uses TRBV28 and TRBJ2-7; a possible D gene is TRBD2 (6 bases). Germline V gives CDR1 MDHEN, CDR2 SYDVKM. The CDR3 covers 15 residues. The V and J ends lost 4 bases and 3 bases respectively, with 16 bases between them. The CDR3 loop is CASSSLEGAGYEQYF. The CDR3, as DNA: TGTGCCAGCAGTTCTCTGGAGGGAGCGGGCTACGAGCAGTACTTC.

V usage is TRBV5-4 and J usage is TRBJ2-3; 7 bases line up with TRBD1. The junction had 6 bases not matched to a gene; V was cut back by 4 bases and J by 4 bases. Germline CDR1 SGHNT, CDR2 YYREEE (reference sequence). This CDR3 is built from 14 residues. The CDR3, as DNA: TGTGCCAGCAGCGGTGAGGGGGCGGCAGATACGCAGTATTTT. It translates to CASSGEGAADTQYF.

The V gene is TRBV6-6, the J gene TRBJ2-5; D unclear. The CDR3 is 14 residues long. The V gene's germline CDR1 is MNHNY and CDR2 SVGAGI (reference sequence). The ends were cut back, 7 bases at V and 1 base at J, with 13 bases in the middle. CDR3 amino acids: CASTPFGIQETQYF. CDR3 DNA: TGTGCCAGCACCCCTTTTGGTATCCAAGAGACCCAGTACTTC.

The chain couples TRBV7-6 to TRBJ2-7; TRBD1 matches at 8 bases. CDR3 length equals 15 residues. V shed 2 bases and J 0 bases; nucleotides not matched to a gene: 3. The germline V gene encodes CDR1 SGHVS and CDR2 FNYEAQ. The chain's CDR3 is CASSLRQGRSYEQYF. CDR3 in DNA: TGTGCCAGCAGCTTAAGACAGGGGCGCTCCTACGAGCAGTACTTC.

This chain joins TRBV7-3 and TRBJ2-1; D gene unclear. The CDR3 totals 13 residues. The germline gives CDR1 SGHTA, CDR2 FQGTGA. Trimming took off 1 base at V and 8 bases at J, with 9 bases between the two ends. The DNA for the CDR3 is TGTGCCAGCAGCTTAAGGCTCGACCATGAGCAGTTCTTC. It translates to CASSLRLDHEQFF.

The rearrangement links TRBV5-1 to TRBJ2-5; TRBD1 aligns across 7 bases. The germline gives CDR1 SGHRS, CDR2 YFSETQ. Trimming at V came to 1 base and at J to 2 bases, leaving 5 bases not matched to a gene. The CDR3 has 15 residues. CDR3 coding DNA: TGCGCCAGCAGCTTGAGGGGACAGAATCAAGAGACCCAGTACTTC. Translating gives CASSLRGQNQETQYF.